This TCR beta chain was identified in a study of blood T cell repertoires in COVID-19. Study processing details: Nucleated cell number was recorded as an estimate derived from reference gene primer amplification. The method was immunoSEQ multiplex PCR; TCRdb's version includes in-frame clones alone and lacks a portion of them. That table gives V, J and clone size, and the DNA gave D and trimming. The table has hundreds of thousands of clones, around 81% seen once; the top ten hold around 7.5%. Patients of the Seattle cohort, enrolled during active infection, were followed longitudinally. The CDR3 loop spans 13 amino acids. V shed 11 bases and J 1 base; nucleotides not matched to a gene: 5. Germline V CDR1 and CDR2: MNHEY, SVGAGI.

The TCR comes from a woman older than 75 with COVID-19, enrolled during active disease. The sample comprised peripheral blood. The rearrangement uses TRBV6-5 and TRBJ2-3, with 8 bases that match TRBD1. CDR3 protein: CAAKGQGTDTQYF. The CDR3 DNA reads as TGTGCCGCCAAGGGACAGGGCACAGATACGCAGTATTTT.